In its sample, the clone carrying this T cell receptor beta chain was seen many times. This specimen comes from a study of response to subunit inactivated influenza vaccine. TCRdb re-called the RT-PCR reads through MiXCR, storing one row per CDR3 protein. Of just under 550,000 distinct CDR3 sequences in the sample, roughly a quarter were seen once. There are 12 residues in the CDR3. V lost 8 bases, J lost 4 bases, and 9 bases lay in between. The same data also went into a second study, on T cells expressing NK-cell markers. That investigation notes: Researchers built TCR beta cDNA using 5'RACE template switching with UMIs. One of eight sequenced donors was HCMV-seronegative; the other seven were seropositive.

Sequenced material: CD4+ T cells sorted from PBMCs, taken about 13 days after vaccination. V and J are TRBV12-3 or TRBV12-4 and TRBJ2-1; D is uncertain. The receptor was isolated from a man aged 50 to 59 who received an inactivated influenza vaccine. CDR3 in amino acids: CASQRLYNEQFF. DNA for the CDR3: TGTGCCAGCCAGCGCCTATACAATGAGCAGTTCTTC.